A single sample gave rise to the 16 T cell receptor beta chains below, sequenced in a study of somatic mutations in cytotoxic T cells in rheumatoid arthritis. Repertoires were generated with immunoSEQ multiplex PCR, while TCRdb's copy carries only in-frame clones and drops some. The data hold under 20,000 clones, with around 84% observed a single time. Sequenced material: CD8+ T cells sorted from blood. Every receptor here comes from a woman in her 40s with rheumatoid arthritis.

The CDR3 reads CASSSIRAGDRGQDTQYF. In DNA form, the CDR3 reads TGTGCCAGCAGTTCAATCCGAGCTGGGGACAGGGGGCAAGATACGCAGTATTTT. V is TRBV28 and J is TRBJ2-3; 12 bases fit TRBD1. The V and J ends lost 4 bases and 5 bases, in that order; junction bases with no gene match: 13. This CDR3 contains 18 residues. Germline-derived CDR1 and CDR2 are MDHEN and SYDVKM.

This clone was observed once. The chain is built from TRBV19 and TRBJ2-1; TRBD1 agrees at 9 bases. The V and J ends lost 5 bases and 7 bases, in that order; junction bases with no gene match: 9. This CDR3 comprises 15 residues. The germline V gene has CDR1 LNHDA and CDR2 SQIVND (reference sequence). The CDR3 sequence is CASSVGTGSQNEQFF. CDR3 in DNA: TGTGCCAGTAGTGTCGGGACAGGGTCTCAGAATGAGCAGTTCTTC.

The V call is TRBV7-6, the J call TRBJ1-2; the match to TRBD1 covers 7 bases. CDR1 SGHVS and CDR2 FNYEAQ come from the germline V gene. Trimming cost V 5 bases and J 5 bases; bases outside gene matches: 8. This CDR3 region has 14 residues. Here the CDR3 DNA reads TGTGCCAGCAGCCCAATGCCGACAGGGTATGGCTACACCTTC. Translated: CASSPMPTGYGYTF.

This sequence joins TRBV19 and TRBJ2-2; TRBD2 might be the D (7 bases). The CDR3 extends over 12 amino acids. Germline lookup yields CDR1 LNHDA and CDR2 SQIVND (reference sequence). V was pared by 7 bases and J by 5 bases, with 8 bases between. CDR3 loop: CASKGGTGELFF. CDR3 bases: TGTGCCAGTAAGGGGGGGACCGGGGAGCTGTTTTTT.

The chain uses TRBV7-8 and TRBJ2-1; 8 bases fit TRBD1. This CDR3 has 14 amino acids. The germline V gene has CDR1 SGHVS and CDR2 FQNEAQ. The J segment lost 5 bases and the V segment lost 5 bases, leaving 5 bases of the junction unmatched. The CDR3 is CASSPLTGDNEQFF. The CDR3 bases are TGTGCCAGCAGCCCCTTGACAGGGGACAATGAGCAGTTCTTC.

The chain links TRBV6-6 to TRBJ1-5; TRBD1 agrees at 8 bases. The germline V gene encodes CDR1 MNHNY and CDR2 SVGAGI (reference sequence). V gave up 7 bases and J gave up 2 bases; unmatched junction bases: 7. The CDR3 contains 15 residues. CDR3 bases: TGTGCCAGCATCCCAGGACAGGGCGGCAATCAGCCCCAGCATTTT. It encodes CASIPGQGGNQPQHF.

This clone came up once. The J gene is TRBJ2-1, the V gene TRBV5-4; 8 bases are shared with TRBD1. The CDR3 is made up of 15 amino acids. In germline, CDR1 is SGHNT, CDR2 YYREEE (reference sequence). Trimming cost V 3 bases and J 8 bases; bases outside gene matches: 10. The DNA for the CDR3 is TGTGCCAGCAGCTCTACACAGGGGGTTGGCGATGAGCAGTTCTTC. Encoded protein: CASSSTQGVGDEQFF.

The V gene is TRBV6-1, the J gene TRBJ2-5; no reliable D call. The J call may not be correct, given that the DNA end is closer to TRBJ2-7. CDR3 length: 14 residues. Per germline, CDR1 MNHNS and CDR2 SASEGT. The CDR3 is CASSEAAKSYEQYF. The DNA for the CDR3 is TGTGCCAGCAGTGAAGCTGCTAAGTCCTACGAGCAGTACTTC.

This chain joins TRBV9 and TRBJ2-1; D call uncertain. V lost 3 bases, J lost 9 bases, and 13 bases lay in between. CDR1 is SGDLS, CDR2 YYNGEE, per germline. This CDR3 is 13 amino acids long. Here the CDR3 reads CASSGSSVGEQFF. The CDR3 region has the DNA TGTGCCAGCAGCGGTAGCAGTGTGGGTGAGCAGTTCTTC.

The CDR3 sequence: CASSLALTGEASGNTIYF. The CDR3 region has the DNA TGCGCCAGCAGCTTGGCCTTGACAGGGGAGGCCTCTGGAAACACCATATATTTT. The rearrangement joins TRBV5-1 to TRBJ1-3; 8 bases match TRBD1. V dropped 0 bases and J dropped 0; count of bases not matched to a gene: 8. CDR1 and CDR2 from the germline V gene are SGHRS and YFSETQ. The CDR3 covers 18 residues. Filled out from reference TRBV5-1 and TRBJ1-3, the complete variable domain reads KAGVTQTPRYLIKTRGQQVTLSCSPISGHRSVSWYQQTPGQGLQFLFEYFSETQRNKGNFPGRFSGRQFSNSRSEMNVSTLELGDSALYLCASSLALTGEASGNTIYFGEGSWLTVV.

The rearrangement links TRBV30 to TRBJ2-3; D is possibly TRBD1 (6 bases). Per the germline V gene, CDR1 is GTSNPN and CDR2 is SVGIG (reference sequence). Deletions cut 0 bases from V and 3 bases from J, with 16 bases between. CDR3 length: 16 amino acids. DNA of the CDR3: TGTGCCTGGAGTGTCGGCGTGGGGCAGGGGACAGATACGCAGTATTTT. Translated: CAWSVGVGQGTDTQYF.

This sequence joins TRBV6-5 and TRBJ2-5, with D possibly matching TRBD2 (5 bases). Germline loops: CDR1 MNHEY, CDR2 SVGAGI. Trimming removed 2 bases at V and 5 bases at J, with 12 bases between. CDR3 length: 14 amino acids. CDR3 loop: CASSYASISETQYF. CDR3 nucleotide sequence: TGTGCCAGCAGTTACGCTAGCATAAGCGAGACCCAGTACTTC.

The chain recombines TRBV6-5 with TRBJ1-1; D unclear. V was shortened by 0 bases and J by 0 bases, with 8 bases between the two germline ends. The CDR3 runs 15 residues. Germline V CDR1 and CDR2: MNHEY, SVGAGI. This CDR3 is CASSYSSGMNTEAFF. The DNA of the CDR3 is TGTGCCAGCAGTTACTCGTCGGGGATGAACACTGAAGCTTTCTTT.

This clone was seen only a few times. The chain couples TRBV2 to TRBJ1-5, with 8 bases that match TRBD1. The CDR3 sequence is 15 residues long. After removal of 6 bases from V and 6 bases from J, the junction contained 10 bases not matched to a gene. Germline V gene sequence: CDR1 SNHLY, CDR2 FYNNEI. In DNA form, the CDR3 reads TGTGCCAGCAGGAGCCGCAGGGGGCGAGGTCAGCCCCAGCATTTT. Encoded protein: CASRSRRGRGQPQHF.

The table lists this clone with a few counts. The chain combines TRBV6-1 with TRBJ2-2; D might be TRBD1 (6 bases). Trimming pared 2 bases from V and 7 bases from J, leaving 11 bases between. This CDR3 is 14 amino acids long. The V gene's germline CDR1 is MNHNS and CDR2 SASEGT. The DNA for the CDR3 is TGTGCCAGCAGTGAAACAGGGATAGACGGGGAGCTGTTTTTT. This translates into CASSETGIDGELFF.

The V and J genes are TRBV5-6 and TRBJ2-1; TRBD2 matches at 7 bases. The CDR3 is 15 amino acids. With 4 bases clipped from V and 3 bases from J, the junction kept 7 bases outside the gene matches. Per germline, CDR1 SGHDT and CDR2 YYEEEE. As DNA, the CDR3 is TGTGCCAGCAGCCCGAGCGGGGTGGTCTACAATGAGCAGTTCTTC. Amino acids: CASSPSGVVYNEQFF.